These 7 T cell receptor beta chains came from one sample sequenced in a study of spatial heterogeneity in lung cancer. Study-wide findings and caveats: Within tumors, counts of expanded alpha and beta TCRs tracked tumor mutation counts.

The antigens these receptors bind are not known. Time point described: sample taken at primary tumor resection. TCRdb used MiXCR to reprocess the 5' RACE reads, holding one entry per CDR3 protein. The data contain approximately 18,000 distinct CDR3 sequences, 5.8% of them seen just once; the ten biggest clones take up approximately 10%. The material sequenced was lung tumor tissue, taken at surgery. All receptors derive from a female donor with early-stage non-small cell lung cancer.

This clonotype was seen many times. Found in a library prepared for alpha chains, this beta chain is an off-target read, and its abundance has little meaning. The chain couples TRBV6-1 to TRBJ2-3, with D perhaps matching TRBD1 or TRBD2 (5 bases each). V gave up 5 bases and J gave up 2 bases, with 20 bases separating them. This CDR3 is built from 17 residues. Germline lookup yields CDR1 MNHNS and CDR2 SASEGT. Written as DNA, the CDR3 is TGTGCCAGCAGTTCCACGAGGGGTAGCGCCTACACAGATACGCAGTATTTT. Translated, it gives CASSSTRGSAYTDTQYF.

The sample holds a few counts of this clonotype. This beta chain is an unintended read in a library built for alpha chains; its size means little. The rearrangement uses TRBV27 and TRBJ2-6; D gene uncertain. Trimming removed 2 bases at V and 1 base at J, with 15 bases between. Germline V lookup: CDR1 MNHEY, CDR2 SMNVEV (reference sequence). The CDR3 runs to 18 residues. The CDR3: CASSLLPRAPSGANVLTF. The DNA for the CDR3 is TGTGCCAGCAGTTTACTGCCAAGGGCCCCTTCTGGGGCCAACGTCCTGACTTTC.

This clonotype was found many times. Within a library made for alpha chains, this beta chain is off target, and its count is uninformative. This chain joins TRBV28 and TRBJ2-7, with a tentative D call TRBD2 (7 bases). CDR3 length: 12 amino acids. Looked up from germline, CDR1 is MDHEN and CDR2 is SYDVKM. Trimming shortened V by 7 bases and J by 3 bases, and 10 bases separated the two germline ends. The DNA for the CDR3 is TGTGCCAGCATGAGGGGGGGCTACGAGCAGTACTTC. Residues: CASMRGGYEQYF. Complete variable domain (other parts from reference TRBV28 and TRBJ2-7): DVKVTQSSRYLVKRTGEKVFLECVQDMDHENMFWYRQDPGLGLRLIYFSYDVKMKEKGDIPEGYSVSREKKERFSLILESASTNQTSMYLCASMRGGYEQYFGPGTRLTVT.

This clonotype has at least ten counts. Within a library made for alpha chains, this beta chain is off target, and its count is uninformative. CDR3: CAISESGSGGNYEQYF. DNA for the CDR3: TGTGCCATCAGTGAGTCGGGTAGCGGGGGAAACTACGAGCAGTACTTC. The V and J genes are TRBV10-3 and TRBJ2-7; 9 bases align to TRBD2. The germline V gene has CDR1 ENHRY and CDR2 SYGVKD. The junction had 6 bases not matched to a gene; V was cut back by 0 bases and J by 3 bases. The length of the CDR3 is 16 residues.

As concerns this clonotype: Because this beta chain is a stray read in a library intended to capture alpha chains, its abundance should not be given much weight. The chain has TRBV28 and TRBJ1-1, with 7 bases lining up with TRBD1. The CDR3 spans 16 residues. V was pared by 5 bases and J by 0 bases, with 9 bases of the junction left unmatched. Germline CDR1 MDHEN, CDR2 SYDVKM. The CDR3 DNA reads TGTGCCAGCAGTCCACGCCCGACAGGGCTGAACACTGAAGCTTTCTTT. Amino acid sequence: CASSPRPTGLNTEAFF.

This clonotype was seen ten or more times. This beta chain appears as a stray read in a library generated for alpha chains; its size is not informative. This chain connects TRBV6-1 to TRBJ1-4; tentatively, D is TRBD1 (5 bases). Germline CDR1 MNHNS, CDR2 SASEGT. The CDR3 is 15 amino acids. Trimming took off 1 base at V and 7 bases at J, with 13 bases between the two ends. Here the CDR3 reads CASSEGPRGSEKLFF. The DNA for the CDR3 is TGTGCCAGCAGTGAAGGGCCTCGGGGGAGTGAAAAACTGTTTTTT.

This clonotype was picked up many times. Within a library made for alpha chains, this beta chain is off target, and its count is uninformative. V usage is TRBV7-9 and J usage is TRBJ1-2, with D possibly being TRBD1 (5 bases). The CDR3 extends over 16 amino acids. Germline V lookup: CDR1 SEHNR, CDR2 FQNEAQ (reference sequence). V lost 5 bases, J lost 4 bases, and 20 bases lay in between. CDR3 sequence reads: CASSRSDTTDIYGYTF. The CDR3 region has the DNA TGTGCCAGCAGCCGATCCGACACCACGGACATCTATGGCTACACCTTC.